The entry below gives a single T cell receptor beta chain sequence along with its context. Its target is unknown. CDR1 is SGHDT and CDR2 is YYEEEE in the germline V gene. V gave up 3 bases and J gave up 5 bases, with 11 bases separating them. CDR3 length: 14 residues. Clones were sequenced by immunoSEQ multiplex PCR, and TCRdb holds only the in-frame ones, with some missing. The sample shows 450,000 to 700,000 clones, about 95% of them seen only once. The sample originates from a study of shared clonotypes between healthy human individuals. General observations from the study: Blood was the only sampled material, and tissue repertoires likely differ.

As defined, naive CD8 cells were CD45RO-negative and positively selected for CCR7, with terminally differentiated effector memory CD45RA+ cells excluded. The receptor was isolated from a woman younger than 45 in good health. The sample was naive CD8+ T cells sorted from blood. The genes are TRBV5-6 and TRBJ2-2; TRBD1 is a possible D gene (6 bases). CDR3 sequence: CASSYRVKTGELFF. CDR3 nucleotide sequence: TGTGCCAGCAGCTACAGGGTGAAGACCGGGGAGCTGTTTTTT.